The entry below describes one TCR beta chain. Constant-region reverse primers amplified full-length variable regions, followed by semi-nested Nested Universal Primer A PCR. TCRdb itself ran the 5' RACE reads through MiXCR, one entry per CDR3 protein. The sample lists about 54,000 distinct CDR3 sequences, roughly 17% occurring once. Per the germline V gene, CDR1 is SGHDT and CDR2 is YYEEEE. The CDR3 extends over 14 amino acids. V was pared by 2 bases and J by 2 bases, with 11 bases between. J is TRBJ2-7 and V is TRBV5-6; tentative D call: TRBD1 (6 bases). Source material: naive CD4+ T cells sorted from blood. Subset noted: naive CD4+ T cells, CD4+CD45RA+CD25-. This receptor was obtained from a female donor with breast cancer. In DNA form, the CDR3 reads TGTGCCAGCAGCTTCAGGGGCAGGACCTACGAGCAGTACTTC. It translates to CASSFRGRTYEQYF.